The source of this T cell receptor (beta chain) is a study of blood T cell repertoires in COVID-19. Study in general: The United States, Italy and Spain supplied acute and convalescent COVID-19 samples.

V lost 1 base and J lost 8, with 9 bases in between. The germline V gene encodes CDR1 SGHDN and CDR2 FVKESK. The CDR3 is 13 amino acids. In its sample, this clone was seen once. Measured with immunoSEQ multiplex PCR; TCRdb has only the in-frame clones, and not every one. The sample carries 97,000 or so clones, about 90% recorded once. The chain recombines TRBV14 with TRBJ2-1; D is possibly TRBD2 (6 bases). The specimen sequenced was peripheral blood. This receptor was obtained from a woman aged 45-59 years with COVID-19, enrolled during active disease. CDR3 coding DNA: TGTGCCAGCAGCCAAGGCGGGGCGGATGAGCAGTTCTTC. It is translated as CASSQGGADEQFF.